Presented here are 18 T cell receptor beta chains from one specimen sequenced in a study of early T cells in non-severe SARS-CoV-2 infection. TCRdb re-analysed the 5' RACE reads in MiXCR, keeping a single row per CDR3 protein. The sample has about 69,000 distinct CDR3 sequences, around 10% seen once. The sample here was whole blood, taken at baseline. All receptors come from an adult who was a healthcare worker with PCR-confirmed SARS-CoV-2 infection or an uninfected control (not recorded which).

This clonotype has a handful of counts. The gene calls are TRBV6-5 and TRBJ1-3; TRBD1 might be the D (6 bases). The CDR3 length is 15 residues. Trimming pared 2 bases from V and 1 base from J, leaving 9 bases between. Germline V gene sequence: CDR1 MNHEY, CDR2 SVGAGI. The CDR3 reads CASSYARGSGNTIYF. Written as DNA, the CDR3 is TGTGCCAGCAGTTACGCCAGGGGTTCTGGAAACACCATATATTTT.

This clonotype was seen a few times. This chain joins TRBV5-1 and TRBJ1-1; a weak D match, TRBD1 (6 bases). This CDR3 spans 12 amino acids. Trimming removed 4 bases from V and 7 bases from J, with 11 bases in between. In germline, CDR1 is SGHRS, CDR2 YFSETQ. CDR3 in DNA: TGCGCCAGCAGCCCGCCCAGGGGTGAAGCTTTCTTT. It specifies CASSPPRGEAFF. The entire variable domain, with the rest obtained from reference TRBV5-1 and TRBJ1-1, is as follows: KAGVTQTPRYLIKTRGQQVTLSCSPISGHRSVSWYQQTPGQGLQFLFEYFSETQRNKGNFPGRFSGRQFSNSRSEMNVSTLELGDSALYLCASSPPRGEAFFGQGTRLTVV.

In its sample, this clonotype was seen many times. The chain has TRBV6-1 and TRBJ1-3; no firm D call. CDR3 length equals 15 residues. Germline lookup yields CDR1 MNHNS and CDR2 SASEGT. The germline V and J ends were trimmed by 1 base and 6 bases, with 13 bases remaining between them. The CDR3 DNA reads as TGTGCCAGCAGTGAAGGGATAGGACCTGAAAACACCATATATTTT. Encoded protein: CASSEGIGPENTIYF.

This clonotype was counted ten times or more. CDR3: CASTLEGDFGNTIYF. The DNA of the CDR3 is TGTGCCAGCACCCTAGAGGGGGACTTTGGAAACACCATATATTTT. The chain links TRBV3-1 to TRBJ1-3, with D possibly being TRBD1 (6 bases). Germline V gene lookup returns CDR1 LGHDT and CDR2 YNNKEL (reference sequence). This CDR3 region has 15 residues. The germline V and J ends were trimmed by 7 bases and 3 bases, with 16 bases remaining between them. Looking up the rest from reference TRBV3-1 and TRBJ1-3 gives the full variable domain: DTAVSQTPKYLVTQMGNDKSIKCEQNLGHDTMYWYKQDSKKFLKIMFSYNNKELIINETVPNRFSPKSPDKAHLNLHINSLELGDSAVYFCASTLEGDFGNTIYFGEGSWLTVV.

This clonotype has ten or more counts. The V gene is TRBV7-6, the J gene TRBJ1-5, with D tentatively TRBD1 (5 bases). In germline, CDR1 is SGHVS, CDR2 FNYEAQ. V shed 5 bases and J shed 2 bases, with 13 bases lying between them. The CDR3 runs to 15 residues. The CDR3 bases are TGTGCCAGCAGCCCGGTGTCAGGGCGCAATCAGCCCCAGCATTTT. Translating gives CASSPVSGRNQPQHF.

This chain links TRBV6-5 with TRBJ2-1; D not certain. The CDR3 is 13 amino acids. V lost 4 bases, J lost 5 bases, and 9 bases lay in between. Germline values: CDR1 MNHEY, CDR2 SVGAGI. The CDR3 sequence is CASSWNSHNEQFF. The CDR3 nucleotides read TGTGCCAGCAGTTGGAATTCTCACAATGAGCAGTTCTTC.

Here the CDR3 reads CAIYAVPRGTIYF. For the CDR3, the DNA is TGTGCCATATACGCAGTCCCTCGTGGGACCATATATTTT. V usage is TRBV10-3 and J usage is TRBJ1-3; D is unresolved. Germline V gene data show CDR1 as ENHRY and CDR2 as SYGVKD. The V gene lost 9 bases and the J gene lost 10 bases, with 19 bases spanning the gap. The length of the CDR3 is 13 residues.

This CDR3 is CSASRTGTYEQYF. The CDR3 bases are TGCAGTGCTAGTCGGACAGGCACCTACGAGCAGTACTTC. This chain links TRBV20-1 with TRBJ2-7, with 7 bases matching TRBD1. Germline trimming cut 3 bases from V and 2 bases from J; bases unmatched to any gene: 4. The CDR3 is 13 amino acids. Germline loops: CDR1 DFQATT, CDR2 SNEGSKA (reference sequence).

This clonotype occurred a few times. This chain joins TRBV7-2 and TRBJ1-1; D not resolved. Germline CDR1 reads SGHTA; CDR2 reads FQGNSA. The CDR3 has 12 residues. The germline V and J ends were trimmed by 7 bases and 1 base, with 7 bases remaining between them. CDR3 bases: TGTGCCAGCACATCGCAGAACACTGAAGCTTTCTTT. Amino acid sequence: CASTSQNTEAFF.

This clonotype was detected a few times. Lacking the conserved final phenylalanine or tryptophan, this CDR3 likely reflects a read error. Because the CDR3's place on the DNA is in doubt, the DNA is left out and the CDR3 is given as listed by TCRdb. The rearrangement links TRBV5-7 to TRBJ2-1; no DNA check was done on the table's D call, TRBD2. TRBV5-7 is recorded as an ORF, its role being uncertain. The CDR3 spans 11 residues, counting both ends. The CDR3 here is CASFPGASVLR.

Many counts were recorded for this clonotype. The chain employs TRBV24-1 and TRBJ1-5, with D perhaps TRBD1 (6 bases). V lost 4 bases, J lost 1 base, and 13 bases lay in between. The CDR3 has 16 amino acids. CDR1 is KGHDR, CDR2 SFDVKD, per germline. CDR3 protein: CATSEGGRLSNQPQHF. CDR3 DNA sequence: TGTGCCACCAGTGAGGGGGGCAGGCTCAGCAATCAGCCCCAGCATTTT.

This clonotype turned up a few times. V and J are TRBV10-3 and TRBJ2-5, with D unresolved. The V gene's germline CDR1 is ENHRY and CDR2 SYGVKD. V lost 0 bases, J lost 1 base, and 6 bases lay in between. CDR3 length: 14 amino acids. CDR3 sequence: CAISESASQETQYF. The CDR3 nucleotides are TGTGCCATCAGTGAGTCGGCTAGCCAAGAGACCCAGTACTTC.

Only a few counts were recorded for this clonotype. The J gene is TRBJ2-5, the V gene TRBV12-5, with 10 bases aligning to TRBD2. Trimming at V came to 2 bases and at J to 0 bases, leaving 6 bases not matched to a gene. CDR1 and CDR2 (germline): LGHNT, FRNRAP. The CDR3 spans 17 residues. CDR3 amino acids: CASGLWLAGANQETQYF. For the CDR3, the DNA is TGTGCTAGTGGTTTGTGGCTAGCGGGGGCCAACCAAGAGACCCAGTACTTC.

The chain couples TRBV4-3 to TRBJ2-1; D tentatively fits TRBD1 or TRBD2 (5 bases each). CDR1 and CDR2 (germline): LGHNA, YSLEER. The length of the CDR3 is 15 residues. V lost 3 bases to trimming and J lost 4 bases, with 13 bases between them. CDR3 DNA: TGCGCCAGCAGCCAGTTCCCCGGGGCATACAATGAGCAGTTCTTC. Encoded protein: CASSQFPGAYNEQFF.

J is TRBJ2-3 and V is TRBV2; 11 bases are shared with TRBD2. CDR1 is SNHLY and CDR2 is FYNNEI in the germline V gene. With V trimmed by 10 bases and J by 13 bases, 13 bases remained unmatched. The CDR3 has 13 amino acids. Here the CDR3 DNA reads TGTGCCACTTCCGGGACTAGCGGCACCAGGGAGTATTTT. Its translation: CATSGTSGTREYF. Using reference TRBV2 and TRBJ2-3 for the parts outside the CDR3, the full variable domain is EPEVTQTPSHQVTQMGQEVILRCVPISNHLYFYWYRQILGQKVEFLVSFYNNEISEKSEIFDDQFSVERPDGSNFTLKIRSTKLEDSAMYFCATSGTSGTREYFGPGTRLTVL.

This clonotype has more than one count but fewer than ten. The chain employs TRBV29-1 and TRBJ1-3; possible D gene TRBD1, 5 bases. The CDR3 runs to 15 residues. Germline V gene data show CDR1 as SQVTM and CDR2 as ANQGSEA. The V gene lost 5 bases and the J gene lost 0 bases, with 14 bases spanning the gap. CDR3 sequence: CSVRGTPDSGNTIYF. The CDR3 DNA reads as TGCAGCGTTCGGGGGACTCCCGACTCTGGAAACACCATATATTTT.

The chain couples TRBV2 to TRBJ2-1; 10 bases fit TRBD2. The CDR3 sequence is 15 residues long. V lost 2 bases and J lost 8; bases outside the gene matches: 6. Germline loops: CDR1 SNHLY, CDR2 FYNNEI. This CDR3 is CASSETAGGLDEQFF. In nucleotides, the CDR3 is TGTGCCAGCAGTGAAACAGCGGGGGGGCTGGATGAGCAGTTCTTC.

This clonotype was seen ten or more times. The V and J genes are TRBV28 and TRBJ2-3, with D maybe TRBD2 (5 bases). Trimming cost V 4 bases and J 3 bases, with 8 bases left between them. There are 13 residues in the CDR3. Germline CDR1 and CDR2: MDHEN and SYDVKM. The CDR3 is CASSSGVTDTQYF. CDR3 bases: TGTGCCAGCAGTTCCGGGGTTACAGATACGCAGTATTTT. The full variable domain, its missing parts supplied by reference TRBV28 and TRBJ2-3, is DVKVTQSSRYLVKRTGEKVFLECVQDMDHENMFWYRQDPGLGLRLIYFSYDVKMKEKGDIPEGYSVSREKKERFSLILESASTNQTSMYLCASSSGVTDTQYFGPGTRLTVL.